This record covers a single T cell receptor beta chain. The sample is drawn from a study of blood T cell repertoires in COVID-19. In the study overall: The samples span acute and convalescent COVID-19 from the United States, Italy and Spain. Nucleic acid was either cDNA or gDNA, and it came from T cells, B-cell-depleted T cells, or PBMCs.

The V gene lost 8 bases and the J gene lost 6 bases, with 19 bases spanning the gap. The CDR3 runs to 15 residues. Germline-derived CDR1 and CDR2 are MNHEY and SMNVEV (reference sequence). In the authors' workflow: The assay estimated nucleated cells by amplifying reference gene primers. The protocol was immunoSEQ multiplex PCR, while the TCRdb copy is restricted to in-frame clones and leaves out a portion. V and J calls plus clone size are reproduced from that table; the DNA served to infer D and trimming. Among 200,000 to 250,000 clones listed, approximately 85% were seen once. The specimen sequenced was peripheral blood. The TCR originated in a woman between 70 and 85 years old with COVID-19, enrolled during active disease. The rearrangement links TRBV27 to TRBJ1-4, with a possible D match to TRBD1 (5 bases). The CDR3 sequence is CASHTPFWGDEKLFF. DNA for the CDR3: TGTGCCAGCCATACCCCGTTCTGGGGGGATGAAAAACTGTTTTTT.